This TCR beta chain was recorded in a study of control samples from healthy donors and cancer patients. Method: immunoSEQ multiplex PCR; TCRdb's copy keeps in-frame clones and lacks some. This table has around 130,000 clones, about 83% appearing once. CDR1 and CDR2 from the germline V gene are SGHTA and FQGNSA. CDR3 length equals 16 residues. V trimming: 5 bases; J trimming: 4 bases; junction bases outside the gene matches: 9. The chain uses TRBV7-2 and TRBJ2-1, with 9 bases fitting TRBD2. The source of this sequence is a man aged 25-45 years in good health. Specimen: blood. This CDR3 reads CASSTGTRGGYNEQFF. CDR3 DNA sequence: TGTGCCAGCAGCACAGGGACGCGGGGGGGTTACAATGAGCAGTTCTTC.